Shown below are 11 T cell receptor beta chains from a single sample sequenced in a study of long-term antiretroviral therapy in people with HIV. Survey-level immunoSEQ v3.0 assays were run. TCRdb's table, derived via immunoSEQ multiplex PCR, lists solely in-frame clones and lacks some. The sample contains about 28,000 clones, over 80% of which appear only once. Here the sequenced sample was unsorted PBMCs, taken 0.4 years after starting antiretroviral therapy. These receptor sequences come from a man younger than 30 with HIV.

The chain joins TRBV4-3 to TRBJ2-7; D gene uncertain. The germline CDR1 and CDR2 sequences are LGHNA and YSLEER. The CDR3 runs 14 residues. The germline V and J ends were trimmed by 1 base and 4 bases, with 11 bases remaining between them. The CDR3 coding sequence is TGCGCCAGCAGCCAAGCCGGCTTGGGGTACGAGCAGTACTTC. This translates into CASSQAGLGYEQYF.

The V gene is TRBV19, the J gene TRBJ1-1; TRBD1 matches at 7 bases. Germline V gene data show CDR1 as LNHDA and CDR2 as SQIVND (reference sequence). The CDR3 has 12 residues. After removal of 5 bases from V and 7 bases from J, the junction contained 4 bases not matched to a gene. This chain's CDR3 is CASSPTGHEAFF. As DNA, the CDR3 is TGTGCCAGTAGTCCGACAGGGCATGAAGCTTTCTTT.

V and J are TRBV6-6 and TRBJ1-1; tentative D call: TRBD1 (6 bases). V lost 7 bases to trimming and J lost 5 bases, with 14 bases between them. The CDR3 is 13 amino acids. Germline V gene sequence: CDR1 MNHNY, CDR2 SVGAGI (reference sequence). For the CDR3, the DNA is TGTGCCAGCACCCCCGGGGGGGCTACTGAAGCTTTCTTT. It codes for CASTPGGATEAFF.

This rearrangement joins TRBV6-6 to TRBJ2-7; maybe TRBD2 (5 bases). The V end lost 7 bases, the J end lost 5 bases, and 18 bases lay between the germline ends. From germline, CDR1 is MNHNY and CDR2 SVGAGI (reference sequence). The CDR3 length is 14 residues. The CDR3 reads CASTIQLGSNEQYF. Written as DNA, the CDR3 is TGTGCCAGCACCATACAACTAGGGTCGAACGAGCAGTACTTC.

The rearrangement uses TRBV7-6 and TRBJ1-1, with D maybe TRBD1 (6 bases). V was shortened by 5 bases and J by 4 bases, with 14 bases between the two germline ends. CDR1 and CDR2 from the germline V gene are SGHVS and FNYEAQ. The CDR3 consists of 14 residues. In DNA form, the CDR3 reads TGTGCCAGCAGCCTACTACAGGGAGGCACTGAAGCTTTCTTT. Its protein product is CASSLLQGGTEAFF.

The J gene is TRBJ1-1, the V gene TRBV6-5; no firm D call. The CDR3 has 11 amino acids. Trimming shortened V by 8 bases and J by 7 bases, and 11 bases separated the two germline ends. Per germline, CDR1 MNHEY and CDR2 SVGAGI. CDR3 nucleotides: TGTGCCAGCCACGACACCGTTGAAGCTTTCTTT. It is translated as CASHDTVEAFF.

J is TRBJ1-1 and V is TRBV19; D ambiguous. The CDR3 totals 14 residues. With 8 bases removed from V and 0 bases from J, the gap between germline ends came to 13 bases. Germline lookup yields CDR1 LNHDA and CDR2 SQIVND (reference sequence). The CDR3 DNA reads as TGTGCCAGTTCCGGGTCGCGGGTGAACACTGAAGCTTTCTTT. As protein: CASSGSRVNTEAFF.

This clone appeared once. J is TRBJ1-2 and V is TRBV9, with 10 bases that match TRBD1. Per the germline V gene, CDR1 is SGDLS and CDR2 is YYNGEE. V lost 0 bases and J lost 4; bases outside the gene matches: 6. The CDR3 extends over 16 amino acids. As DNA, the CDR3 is TGTGCCAGCAGCGTAGCAGGGACAGGGGACGGCTATGGCTACACCTTC. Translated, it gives CASSVAGTGDGYGYTF.

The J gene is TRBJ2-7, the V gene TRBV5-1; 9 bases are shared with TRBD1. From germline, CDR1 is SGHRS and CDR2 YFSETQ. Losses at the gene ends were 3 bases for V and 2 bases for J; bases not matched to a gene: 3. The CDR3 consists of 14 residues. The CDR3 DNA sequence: TGCGCCAGCAGCTACCGACAGGGGGCCTACGAGCAGTACTTC. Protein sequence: CASSYRQGAYEQYF. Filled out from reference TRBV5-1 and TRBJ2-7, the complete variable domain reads KAGVTQTPRYLIKTRGQQVTLSCSPISGHRSVSWYQQTPGQGLQFLFEYFSETQRNKGNFPGRFSGRQFSNSRSEMNVSTLELGDSALYLCASSYRQGAYEQYFGPGTRLTVT.

The CDR3 nucleotides are TGTGCCAGCCTAATCCGCGCGAACACCGGGGAGCTGTTTTTT. Translation: CASLIRANTGELFF. The genes are TRBV21-1 and TRBJ2-2; the D call of TRBD2 is as the table states it, not checked on the DNA. TRBV21-1 is labeled a pseudogene. CDR3 length: 14 residues.

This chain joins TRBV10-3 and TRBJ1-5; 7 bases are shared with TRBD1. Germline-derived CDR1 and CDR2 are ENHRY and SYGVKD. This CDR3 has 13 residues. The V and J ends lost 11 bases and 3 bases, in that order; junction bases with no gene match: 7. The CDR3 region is CAAGGRNNQPQHF. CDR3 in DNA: TGTGCCGCAGGGGGGAGGAACAATCAGCCCCAGCATTTT.